A single sample is the source of the 9 T cell receptor beta chains below, sequenced in a study of cytomegalovirus exposure and HLA in healthy donors. PCR involved 60 Vbeta and 13 Jbeta primers. Sequencing was performed with immunoSEQ multiplex PCR; in TCRdb, only in-frame clones are kept and a portion is missing. Here the sample spans fewer than 95,000 clones, 65% to 80% being singletons. Material: PBMCs. The receptors here all came from a middle-aged man in good health and CMV-seronegative.

The V and J genes are TRBV28 and TRBJ1-5; no clear D gene. V was clipped by 6 bases and J by 3 bases, with 9 bases between them. This CDR3 is built from 13 residues. Germline V gene sequence: CDR1 MDHEN, CDR2 SYDVKM. CDR3: CASSPLVNQPQHF. The CDR3 DNA reads as TGTGCCAGCAGCCCTCTAGTCAATCAGCCCCAGCATTTT.

This clone came up a few times. The chain employs TRBV27 and TRBJ2-3, with 13 bases identical to TRBD2. The CDR3 runs to 16 residues. Trimming at V came to 2 bases and at J to 3 bases, leaving 2 bases not matched to a gene. Germline CDR1 reads MNHEY; CDR2 reads SMNVEV (reference sequence). CDR3 region: CASSLPTSGGTDTQYF. CDR3 nucleotides: TGTGCCAGCAGTTTACCGACTAGCGGGGGGACAGATACGCAGTATTTT.

In its sample, this clone was seen a few times. The genes are TRBV7-3 and TRBJ2-1; 12 positions match TRBD2. The germline V gene has CDR1 SGHTA and CDR2 FQGTGA. This CDR3 is 15 amino acids long. J was trimmed by 4 bases and V by 4 bases; bases with no gene match: 2. CDR3 residues: CASSYTSGGYNEQFF. The CDR3 nucleotides are TGTGCCAGCAGCTACACTAGCGGGGGGTACAATGAGCAGTTCTTC.

The V call is TRBV10-3, the J call TRBJ2-7; D possibly corresponds to TRBD2 (7 bases). Germline V gene data show CDR1 as ENHRY and CDR2 as SYGVKD. The CDR3 contains 15 residues. V lost 5 bases, J lost 4 bases, and 18 bases lay in between. CDR3 DNA sequence: TGTGCCATCAGTCTACAAGCTAGGGGGGGGTACGAGCAGTACTTC. Protein sequence: CAISLQARGGYEQYF.

The J gene is TRBJ1-1, the V gene TRBV5-1; weak D call: TRBD1 (6 bases). This CDR3 region has 16 residues. Germline V gene sequence: CDR1 SGHRS, CDR2 YFSETQ. The V gene lost 5 bases and the J gene lost 1 base, with 18 bases spanning the gap. The CDR3, as DNA: TGCGCCAGCAGTCTCAGGGGAAATCTGGCGAACACTGAAGCTTTCTTT. Protein sequence: CASSLRGNLANTEAFF.

As DNA, the CDR3 is TGCAGCGTGAGCACAGGGGTTAGTAATCAGCCCCAGCATTTT. Its protein product is CSVSTGVSNQPQHF. The chain is built from TRBV29-1 and TRBJ1-5, with 7 positions matching TRBD1. In germline, CDR1 is SQVTM, CDR2 ANQGSEA. V trimming: 6 bases; J trimming: 4 bases; junction bases outside the gene matches: 9. The length of the CDR3 is 14 residues.

The chain recombines TRBV15 with TRBJ2-5, with a weak D call TRBD1 (6 bases). The germline gives CDR1 LNHNV, CDR2 YYDKDF (reference sequence). The CDR3 has 13 residues. V gave up 7 bases and J gave up 5 bases, with 14 bases separating them. CDR3 in amino acids: CATKSTGMETQYF. The DNA for the CDR3 is TGTGCCACCAAGAGCACAGGGATGGAGACCCAGTACTTC.

The chain carries TRBV6-1 and TRBJ2-5; D perhaps matches TRBD1 (6 bases). Germline CDR1 and CDR2: MNHNS and SASEGT. The ends were cut back, 4 bases at V and 6 bases at J, with 15 bases in the middle. This CDR3 has 14 amino acids. The chain's CDR3 is CASSALGHRKTQYF. The CDR3 coding sequence is TGTGCCAGCAGTGCCCTGGGACACAGAAAGACCCAGTACTTC.

The chain combines TRBV28 with TRBJ1-5; a possible D gene is TRBD1 (6 bases). Germline V gene data show CDR1 as MDHEN and CDR2 as SYDVKM. The CDR3 runs 16 residues. Between the trimmed V and J ends, which lost 4 bases and 1 base, there was a span of 14 bases. CDR3 sequence: CASSSTRDISNQPQHF. The CDR3 nucleotides read TGTGCCAGCAGTTCGACCCGGGACATAAGCAATCAGCCCCAGCATTTT.